The 21 T cell receptor beta chains below all came from one sample that was sequenced in a study of shared clonotypes between healthy human individuals. TCRdb's table, derived via immunoSEQ multiplex PCR, lists solely in-frame clones and lacks some. The table includes fewer than 850,000 clones, less than 95% detected once. Sequencing was done on a sample of memory CD8+ T cells from PBMCs. The subset here: CD45RO+ cells pooled with CCR7-negative TemRA cells. These receptors came from a man younger than 30 in good health. Some clones in this sample may be carry-over from other donors' samples.

J is TRBJ2-7 and V is TRBV9; 8 positions agree with TRBD2. J lost 0 bases, V lost 0 bases, and 5 bases had no gene match. The CDR3 loop spans 16 amino acids. Germline-derived CDR1 and CDR2 are SGDLS and YYNGEE. The CDR3 reads CASSVATSGNSYEQYF. Written as DNA, the CDR3 is TGTGCCAGCAGCGTAGCTACTAGCGGAAACTCCTACGAGCAGTACTTC.

J is TRBJ2-5 and V is TRBV9; 11 nucleotides agree with TRBD2. CDR3 length: 14 residues. CDR1 and CDR2 from the germline V gene are SGDLS and YYNGEE. V was clipped by 3 bases and J by 5 bases; unmatched bases: 3. The CDR3, as DNA: TGTGCCAGCAGCGCTAGCGGGAGGTTGGAGACCCAGTACTTC. This encodes CASSASGRLETQYF.

The count of this clone is one. The V gene is TRBV19, the J gene TRBJ1-3; no definite D call. V lost 5 bases to trimming and J lost 0 bases, with 17 bases between them. CDR1 and CDR2 (germline): LNHDA, SQIVND (reference sequence). CDR3 length: 17 amino acids. The CDR3 coding sequence is TGTGCCAGTAGTTTCGTAATGAACGTCCACTCTGGAAACACCATATATTTT. Amino acid sequence: CASSFVMNVHSGNTIYF.

This rearrangement joins TRBV10-3 to TRBJ1-2; D perhaps matches TRBD1 (5 bases). The CDR3 covers 15 residues. Germline V gene lookup returns CDR1 ENHRY and CDR2 SYGVKD. The V gene lost 0 bases and the J gene lost 3 bases, with 11 bases spanning the gap. This CDR3 reads CAISESRGADYGYTF. In DNA, the CDR3 is TGTGCCATCAGTGAGTCTAGGGGCGCGGACTATGGCTACACCTTC.

V usage is TRBV20-1 and J usage is TRBJ2-3, with D possibly matching TRBD2 (5 bases). CDR1 is DFQATT, CDR2 SNEGSKA, per germline (reference sequence). This CDR3 contains 11 residues. The V end lost 6 bases, the J end lost 7 bases, and 11 bases lay between the germline ends. CDR3 DNA: TGCAGTGCCCCTCTAGCTTATACGCAGTATTTT. As protein: CSAPLAYTQYF.

The chain has TRBV7-2 and TRBJ2-7; TRBD2 agrees at 7 bases. The CDR3 has 14 residues. V trimming: 3 bases; J trimming: 3 bases; junction bases outside the gene matches: 5. Per the germline V gene, CDR1 is SGHTA and CDR2 is FQGNSA. The CDR3 spells CASSFGLVFYEQYF. CDR3 bases: TGTGCCAGCAGCTTTGGACTAGTTTTCTACGAGCAGTACTTC.

This sequence joins TRBV28 and TRBJ2-5; 8 positions match TRBD2. There are 16 residues in the CDR3. Germline values: CDR1 MDHEN, CDR2 SYDVKM. V lost 4 bases, J lost 3 bases, and 10 bases stayed unmatched. The CDR3 DNA follows: TGTGCCAGCAGTTACCCGGGGGGGGACGTTGAAGAGACCCAGTACTTC. It codes for CASSYPGGDVEETQYF. The full variable domain, with the rest looked up from reference TRBV28 and TRBJ2-5, is DVKVTQSSRYLVKRTGEKVFLECVQDMDHENMFWYRQDPGLGLRLIYFSYDVKMKEKGDIPEGYSVSREKKERFSLILESASTNQTSMYLCASSYPGGDVEETQYFGPGTRLLVL.

CDR3 residues: CASVQSRDSRYEQYF. CDR3 coding DNA: TGTGCCAGCGTCCAATCACGGGACAGCCGATACGAGCAGTACTTC. This sequence joins TRBV7-9 and TRBJ2-7; the match to TRBD1 covers 7 bases. With V trimmed by 8 bases and J by 4 bases, 14 bases remained unmatched. Looked up from germline, CDR1 is SEHNR and CDR2 is FQNEAQ (reference sequence). The CDR3 consists of 15 residues.

The rearrangement uses TRBV7-2 and TRBJ2-2, with TRBD2 matching over 11 bases. This CDR3 has 18 amino acids. The germline gives CDR1 SGHTA, CDR2 FQGNSA. Unmatched junction bases numbered 6, after V lost 0 bases and J lost 3 bases. The CDR3 loop is CASSLAQGLAGYTGELFF. In DNA form, the CDR3 reads TGTGCCAGCAGCTTAGCGCAAGGACTAGCGGGCTACACCGGGGAGCTGTTTTTT.

The chain has TRBV5-1 and TRBJ1-4; no clear D. Germline assignment: CDR1 SGHRS and CDR2 YFSETQ. V gave up 0 bases and J gave up 7 bases, with 1 base separating them. This CDR3 region has 11 residues. The CDR3 coding sequence is TGCGCCAGCAGCTTGGGTGAAAAACTGTTTTTT. Protein: CASSLGEKLFF.

A note on this clone: This sample includes further DNA sequences coding for the same CDR3. V and J are TRBV9 and TRBJ2-7, with TRBD2 matching 11 bases. The germline gives CDR1 SGDLS, CDR2 YYNGEE. The CDR3 runs 15 residues. The junction had 7 bases not matched to a gene; V was cut back by 5 bases and J by 3 bases. Here the CDR3 reads CASSATGTSGYEQYF. Here the CDR3 DNA reads TGTGCCAGCAGTGCAACCGGGACTAGCGGCTACGAGCAGTACTTC. Variable domain in full (rest from reference TRBV9 and TRBJ2-7): DSGVTQTPKHLITATGQRVTLRCSPRSGDLSVYWYQQSLDQGLQFLIQYYNGEERAKGNILERFSAQQFPDLHSELNLSSLELGDSALYFCASSATGTSGYEQYFGPGTRLTVT.

V usage is TRBV9 and J usage is TRBJ2-7; a possible D gene is TRBD2 (6 bases). CDR3 size: 12 residues. The V end was cut by 1 base, the J end by 6 bases, with 8 bases between. The germline V gene encodes CDR1 SGDLS and CDR2 YYNGEE. CDR3 protein: CASSVLGGEQYF. The CDR3 nucleotides are TGTGCCAGCAGCGTACTGGGAGGCGAGCAGTACTTC.

The J gene is TRBJ1-2, the V gene TRBV2; D is uncertain. V was shortened by 3 bases and J by 0 bases, with 8 bases between the two germline ends. The length of the CDR3 is 14 residues. Germline values: CDR1 SNHLY, CDR2 FYNNEI. The CDR3 DNA sequence: TGTGCCAGCAGTGAGGCTGACGCTAACTATGGCTACACCTTC. Protein sequence: CASSEADANYGYTF.

The chain has TRBV28 and TRBJ2-7; weak D call: TRBD2 (6 bases). The CDR3 sequence is 14 residues long. In germline, CDR1 is MDHEN, CDR2 SYDVKM. The germline V and J ends were trimmed by 6 bases and 4 bases, with 16 bases remaining between them. The CDR3 DNA is TGTGCCAGCAGAGATTCGGGACTGGCTTACGAGCAGTACTTC. Amino acid sequence: CASRDSGLAYEQYF.

V usage is TRBV5-6 and J usage is TRBJ1-5, with a tentative D call TRBD1 (6 bases). This CDR3 has 15 residues. The V and J ends lost 3 bases and 6 bases respectively, with 16 bases between them. The V gene's germline CDR1 is SGHDT and CDR2 YYEEEE. The CDR3, as DNA: TGTGCCAGCAGCTCTTGGGGGCTGGCAGGTCAGCCCCAGCATTTT. Translating it yields CASSSWGLAGQPQHF.

The chain has TRBV5-4 and TRBJ2-2; D is unresolved. V lost 6 bases, J lost 4 bases, and 7 bases lay in between. This CDR3 spans 12 amino acids. Germline CDR1 reads SGHNT; CDR2 reads YYREEE (reference sequence). This chain's CDR3 is CASKAVTGELFF. The CDR3 coding sequence is TGTGCCAGCAAGGCCGTCACCGGGGAGCTGTTTTTT.

The V call is TRBV28, the J call TRBJ2-5, with D perhaps matching TRBD1 or TRBD2 (5 bases each). The J call is uncertain, as TRBJ2-7 better fits the DNA end. This CDR3 comprises 14 residues. CDR1 is MDHEN, CDR2 SYDVKM, per germline. For the CDR3, the DNA is TGTGCCAGCAAGATGAGGGGAAGCTCCTACGAGCAGTACTTC. Protein sequence: CASKMRGSSYEQYF.

The genes are TRBV9 and TRBJ2-1; 11 bases are shared with TRBD2. Germline-derived CDR1 and CDR2 are SGDLS and YYNGEE. The CDR3 totals 17 residues. V was pared by 0 bases and J by 5 bases, with 7 bases of the junction left unmatched. The CDR3 loop reads CASSVVSGRGYDNEQFF. The DNA of the CDR3 is TGTGCCAGCAGCGTAGTTAGCGGGAGGGGTTACGACAATGAGCAGTTCTTC.

Comments on this clone: Other nucleotide sequences in the sample specify the same CDR3. This chain joins TRBV5-8 and TRBJ1-3; D is perhaps TRBD1 (6 bases). This CDR3 has 14 residues. The germline gives CDR1 SGHTS, CDR2 YDEGEE. V was trimmed by 3 bases and J by 16 bases, leaving 23 bases between them. CDR3 loop: CASSSGTPPVGPYF. CDR3 coding DNA: TGTGCCAGCAGCTCCGGGACACCGCCTGTGGGCCCTTATTTT. Variable domain in full (rest from reference TRBV5-8 and TRBJ1-3): EAGVTQSPTHLIKTRGQQATLRCSPISGHTSVYWYQQALGLGLQFLLWYDEGEERNRGNFPPRFSGRQFPNYSSELNVNALELEDSALYLCASSSGTPPVGPYFGEGSWLTVV.

This chain uses TRBV5-1 with TRBJ2-6; D is unresolved. This CDR3 has 17 amino acids. The germline V and J ends were trimmed by 0 bases and 0 bases, with 10 bases remaining between them. In germline, CDR1 is SGHRS, CDR2 YFSETQ. CDR3 amino acids: CASSLGRSPSGANVLTF. The DNA of the CDR3 is TGCGCCAGCAGCTTGGGGCGGAGTCCCTCTGGGGCCAACGTCCTGACTTTC.

This chain links TRBV7-9 with TRBJ1-2; no firm D call. Trimming pared 2 bases from V and 8 bases from J, leaving 9 bases between. The CDR3 is 12 amino acids. Germline V gene data show CDR1 as SEHNR and CDR2 as FQNEAQ (reference sequence). CDR3 sequence: CASSLSTLGYTF. The CDR3 DNA is TGTGCCAGCAGCTTATCGACTTTGGGCTACACCTTC.